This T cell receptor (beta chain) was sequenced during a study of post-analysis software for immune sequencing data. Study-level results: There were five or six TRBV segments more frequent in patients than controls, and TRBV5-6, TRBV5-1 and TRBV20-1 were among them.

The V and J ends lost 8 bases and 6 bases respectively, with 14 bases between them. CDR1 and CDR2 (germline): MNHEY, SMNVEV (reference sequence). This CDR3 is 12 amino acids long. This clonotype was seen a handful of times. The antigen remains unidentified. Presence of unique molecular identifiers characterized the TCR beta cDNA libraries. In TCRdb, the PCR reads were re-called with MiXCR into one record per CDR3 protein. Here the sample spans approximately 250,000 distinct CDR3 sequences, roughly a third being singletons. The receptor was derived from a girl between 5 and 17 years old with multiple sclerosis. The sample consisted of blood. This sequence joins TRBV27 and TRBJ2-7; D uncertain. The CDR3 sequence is CASGMFAGEQYF. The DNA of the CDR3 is TGTGCCAGCGGGATGTTCGCCGGCGAGCAGTACTTC.